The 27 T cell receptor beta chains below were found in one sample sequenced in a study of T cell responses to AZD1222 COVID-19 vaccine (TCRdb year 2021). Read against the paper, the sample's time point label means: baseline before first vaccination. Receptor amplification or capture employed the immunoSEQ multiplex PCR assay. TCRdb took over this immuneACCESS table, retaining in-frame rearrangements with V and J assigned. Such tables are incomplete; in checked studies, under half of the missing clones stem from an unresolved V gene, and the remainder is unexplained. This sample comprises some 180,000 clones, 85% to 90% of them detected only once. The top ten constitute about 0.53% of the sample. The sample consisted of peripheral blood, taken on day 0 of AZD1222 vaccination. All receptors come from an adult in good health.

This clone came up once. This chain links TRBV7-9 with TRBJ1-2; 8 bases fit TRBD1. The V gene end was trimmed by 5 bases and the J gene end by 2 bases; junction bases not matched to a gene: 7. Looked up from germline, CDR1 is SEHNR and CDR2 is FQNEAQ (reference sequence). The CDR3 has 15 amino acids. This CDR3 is CASSGQDRGNYGYTF. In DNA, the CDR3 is TGTGCCAGCAGCGGCCAAGACAGGGGCAACTATGGCTACACCTTC.

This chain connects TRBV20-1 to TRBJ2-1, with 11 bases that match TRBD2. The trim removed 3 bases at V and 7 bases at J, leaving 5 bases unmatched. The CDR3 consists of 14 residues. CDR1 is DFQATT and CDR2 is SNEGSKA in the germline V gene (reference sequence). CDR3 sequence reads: CSASSGRARNEQFF. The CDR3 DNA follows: TGCAGTGCTAGTAGCGGGAGGGCCAGGAATGAGCAGTTCTTC.

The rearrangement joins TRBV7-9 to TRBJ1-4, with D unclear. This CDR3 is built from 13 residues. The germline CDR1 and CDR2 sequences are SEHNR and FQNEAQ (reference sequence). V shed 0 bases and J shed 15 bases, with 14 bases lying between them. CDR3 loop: CASSLALTETLFF. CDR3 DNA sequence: TGTGCCAGCAGCTTAGCTCTTACTGAAACCTTGTTTTTT.

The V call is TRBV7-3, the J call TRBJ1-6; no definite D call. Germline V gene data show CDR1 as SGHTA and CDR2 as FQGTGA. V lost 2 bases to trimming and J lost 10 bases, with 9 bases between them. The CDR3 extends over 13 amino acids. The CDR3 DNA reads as TGTGCCAGCAGCTTACTTTTGGAATCACCCCTCCACTTT. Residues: CASSLLLESPLHF.

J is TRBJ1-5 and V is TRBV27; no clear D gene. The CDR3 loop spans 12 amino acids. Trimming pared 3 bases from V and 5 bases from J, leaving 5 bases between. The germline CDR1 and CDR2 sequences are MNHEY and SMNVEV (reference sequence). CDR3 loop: CASSFPHQPQHF. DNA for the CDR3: TGTGCCAGCAGTTTCCCCCATCAGCCCCAGCATTTT.

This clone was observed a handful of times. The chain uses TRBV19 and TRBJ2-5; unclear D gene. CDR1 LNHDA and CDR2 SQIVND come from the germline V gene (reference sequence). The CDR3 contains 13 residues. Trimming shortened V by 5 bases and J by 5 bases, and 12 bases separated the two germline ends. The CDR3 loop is CASSYTDGETQYF. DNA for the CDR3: TGTGCCAGTAGTTACACCGATGGGGAGACCCAGTACTTC.

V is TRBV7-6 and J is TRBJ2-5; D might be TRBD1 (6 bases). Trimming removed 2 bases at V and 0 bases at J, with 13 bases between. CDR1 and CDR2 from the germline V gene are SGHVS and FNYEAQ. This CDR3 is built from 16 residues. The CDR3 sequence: CASSLNRQDHQETQYF. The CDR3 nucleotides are TGTGCCAGCAGCTTAAACCGACAGGACCACCAAGAGACCCAGTACTTC.

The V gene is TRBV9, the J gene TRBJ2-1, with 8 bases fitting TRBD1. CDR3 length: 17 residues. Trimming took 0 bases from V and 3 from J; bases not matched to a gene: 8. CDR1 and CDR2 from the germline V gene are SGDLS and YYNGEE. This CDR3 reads CASSVAGTGHFYNEQFF. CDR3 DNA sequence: TGTGCCAGCAGCGTAGCAGGGACAGGTCATTTCTACAATGAGCAGTTCTTC.

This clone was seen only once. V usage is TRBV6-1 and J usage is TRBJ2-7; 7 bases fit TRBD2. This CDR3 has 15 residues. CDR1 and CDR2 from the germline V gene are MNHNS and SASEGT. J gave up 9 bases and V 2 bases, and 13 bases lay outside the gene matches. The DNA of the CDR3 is TGTGCCAGCAGTGAAAGGACGGGGGGTTACGATGGGCAGTACTTC. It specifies CASSERTGGYDGQYF.

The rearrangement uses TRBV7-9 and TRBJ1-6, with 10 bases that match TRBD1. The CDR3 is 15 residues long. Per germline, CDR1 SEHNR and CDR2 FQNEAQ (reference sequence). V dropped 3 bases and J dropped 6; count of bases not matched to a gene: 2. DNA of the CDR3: TGTGCCAGCAGCTTTGACAGGGGGCCTAATTCACCCCTCCACTTT. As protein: CASSFDRGPNSPLHF.

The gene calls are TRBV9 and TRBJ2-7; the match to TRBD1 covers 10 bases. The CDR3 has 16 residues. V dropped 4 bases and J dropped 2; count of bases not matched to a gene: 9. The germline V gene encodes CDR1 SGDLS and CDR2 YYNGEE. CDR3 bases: TGTGCCAGCAGCCCATTGGGGGGGACAGGGGCCTACGAGCAGTACTTC. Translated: CASSPLGGTGAYEQYF.

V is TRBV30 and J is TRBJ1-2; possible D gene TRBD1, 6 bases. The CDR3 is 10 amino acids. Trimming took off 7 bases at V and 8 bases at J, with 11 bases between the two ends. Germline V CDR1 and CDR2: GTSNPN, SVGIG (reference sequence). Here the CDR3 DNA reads TGTGCCTTCAACAGGGAGGGCTACACCTTC. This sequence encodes CAFNREGYTF.

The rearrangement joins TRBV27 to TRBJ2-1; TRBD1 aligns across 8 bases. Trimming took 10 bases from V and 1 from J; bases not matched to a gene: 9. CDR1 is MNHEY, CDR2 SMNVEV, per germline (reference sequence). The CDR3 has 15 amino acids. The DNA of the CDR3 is TGTGCCACCCTACGGACAGGGCGATCCTACAATGAGCAGTTCTTC. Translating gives CATLRTGRSYNEQFF.

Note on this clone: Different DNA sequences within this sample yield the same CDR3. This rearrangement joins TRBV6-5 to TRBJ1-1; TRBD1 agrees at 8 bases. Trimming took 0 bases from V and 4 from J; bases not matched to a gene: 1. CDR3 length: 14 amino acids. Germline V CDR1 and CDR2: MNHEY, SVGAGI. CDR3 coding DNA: TGTGCCAGCAGTTACTCTACAGGGGGCACTGAAGCTTTCTTT. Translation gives CASSYSTGGTEAFF.

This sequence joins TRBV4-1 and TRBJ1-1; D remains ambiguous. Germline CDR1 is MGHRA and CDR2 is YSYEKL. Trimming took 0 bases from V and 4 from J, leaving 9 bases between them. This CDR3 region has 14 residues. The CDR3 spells CASSQDKGITEAFF. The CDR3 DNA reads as TGCGCCAGCAGCCAAGATAAAGGAATCACTGAAGCTTTCTTT.

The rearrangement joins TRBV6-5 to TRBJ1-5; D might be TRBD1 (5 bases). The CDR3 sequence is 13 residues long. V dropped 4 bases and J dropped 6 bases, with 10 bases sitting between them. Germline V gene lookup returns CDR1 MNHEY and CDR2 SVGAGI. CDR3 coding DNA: TGTGCCAGCAGTTGGGGCATCGGTCAGCCCCAGCATTTT. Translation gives CASSWGIGQPQHF.

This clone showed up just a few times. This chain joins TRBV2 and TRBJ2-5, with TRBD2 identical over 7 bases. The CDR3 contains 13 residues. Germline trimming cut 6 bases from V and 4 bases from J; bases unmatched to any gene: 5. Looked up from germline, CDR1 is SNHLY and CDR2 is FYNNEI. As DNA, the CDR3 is TGTGCCAGCAGCCCTAGGGAGGGAGAGACCCAGTACTTC. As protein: CASSPREGETQYF.

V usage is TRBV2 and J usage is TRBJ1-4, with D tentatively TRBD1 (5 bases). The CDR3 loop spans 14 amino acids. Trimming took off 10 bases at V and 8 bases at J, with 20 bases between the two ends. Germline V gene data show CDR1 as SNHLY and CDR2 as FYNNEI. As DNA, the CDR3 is TGTGCCACCCAAGGGTCTAGGGGAAGGGAAAAACTGTTTTTT. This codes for CATQGSRGREKLFF.

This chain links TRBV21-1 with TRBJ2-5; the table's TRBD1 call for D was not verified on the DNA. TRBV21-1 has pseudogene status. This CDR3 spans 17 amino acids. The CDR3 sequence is CASTPDRRDRTQETQYF. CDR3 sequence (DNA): TGTGCCAGCACCCCCGATCGTAGGGACAGGACCCAAGAGACCCAGTACTTC.

The CDR3 DNA follows: TGCGCCAGCAGCTTGGCCGGGAGAACCTACGAGCAGTACTTC. Protein sequence: CASSLAGRTYEQYF. This chain joins TRBV5-1 and TRBJ2-7; D is perhaps TRBD2 (6 bases). Germline assignment: CDR1 SGHRS and CDR2 YFSETQ. V lost 0 bases and J 2 bases, leaving 9 bases between the germline ends. The CDR3 spans 14 residues.

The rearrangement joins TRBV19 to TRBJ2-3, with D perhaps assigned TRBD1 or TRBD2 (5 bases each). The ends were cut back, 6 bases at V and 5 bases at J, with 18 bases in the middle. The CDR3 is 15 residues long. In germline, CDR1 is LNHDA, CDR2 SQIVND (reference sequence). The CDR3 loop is CASRGDRRGGDTQYF. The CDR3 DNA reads TGTGCCAGTAGGGGGGACCGCCGTGGTGGAGATACGCAGTATTTT.

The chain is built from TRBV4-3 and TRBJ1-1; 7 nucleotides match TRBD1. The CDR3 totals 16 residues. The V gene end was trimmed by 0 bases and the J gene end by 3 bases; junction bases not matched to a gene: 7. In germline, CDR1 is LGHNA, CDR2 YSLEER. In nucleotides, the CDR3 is TGCGCCAGCAGCCAAGATAGAACAGGGGCGCACACTGAAGCTTTCTTT. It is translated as CASSQDRTGAHTEAFF.

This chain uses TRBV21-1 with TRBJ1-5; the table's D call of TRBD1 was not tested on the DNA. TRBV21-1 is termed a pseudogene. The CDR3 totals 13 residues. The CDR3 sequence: CASRTDSNQPQHF. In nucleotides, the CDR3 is TGTGCCAGCAGGACAGATAGCAATCAGCCCCAGCATTTT.

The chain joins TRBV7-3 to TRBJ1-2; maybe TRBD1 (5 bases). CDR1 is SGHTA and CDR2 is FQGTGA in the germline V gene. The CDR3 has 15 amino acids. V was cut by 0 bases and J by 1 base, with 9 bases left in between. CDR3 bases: TGTGCCAGCAGCTTAACCGAGACAGATAACTATGGCTACACCTTC. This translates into CASSLTETDNYGYTF.

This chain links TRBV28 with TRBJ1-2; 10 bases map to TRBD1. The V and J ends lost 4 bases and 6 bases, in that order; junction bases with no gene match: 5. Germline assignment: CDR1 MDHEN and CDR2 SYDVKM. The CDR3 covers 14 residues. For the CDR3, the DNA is TGTGCCAGCAGTTCCTCCGGGACAGGGGATGGCTACACCTTC. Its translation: CASSSSGTGDGYTF.

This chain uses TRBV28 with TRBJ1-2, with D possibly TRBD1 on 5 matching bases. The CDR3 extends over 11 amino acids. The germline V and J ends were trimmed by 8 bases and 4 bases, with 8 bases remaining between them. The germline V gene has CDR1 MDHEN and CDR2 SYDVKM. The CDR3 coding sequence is TGTGCCAGCGGGGGTTTCTATGGCTACACCTTC. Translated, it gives CASGGFYGYTF.

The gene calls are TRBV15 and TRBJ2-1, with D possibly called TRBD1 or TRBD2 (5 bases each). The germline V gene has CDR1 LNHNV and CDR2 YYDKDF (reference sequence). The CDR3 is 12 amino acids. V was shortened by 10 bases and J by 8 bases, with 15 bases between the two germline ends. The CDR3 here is CAIKGAGYEQFF. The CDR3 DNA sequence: TGTGCCATCAAAGGGGCGGGTTATGAGCAGTTCTTC.